In this sample, the clone carrying this T cell receptor beta chain turned up a few times. What it binds is not known. Treatment indicated: approximately 11-day PBMC culture with coronavirus spike peptide pools or control peptides (ViraFEST assay). ViraFEST used peptide pools to expand antigen-specific T cells and subsequently sequenced their TCRs. The data originate from a study of vaccination and CD4 T cells after COVID-19. Background on the study: Post-vaccination specimens were collected at a median of roughly 68 days following dose two (range 14 to 241). The peptides that stimulated the cells were overlapping spike peptides from SARS-CoV-2, HCoV-NL63, HCoV-OC43 and HCoV-229E.

Germline V gives CDR1 LNHDA, CDR2 SQIVND (reference sequence). There are 14 residues in the CDR3. The trim removed 6 bases at V and 5 bases at J, leaving 7 bases unmatched. An Oncomine TCR Beta short-read assay was used to sequence the DNA from cultured CD4+ T cells. Via MiXCR, TCRdb re-called the PCR reads, giving one row per CDR3 protein. The table has approximately 23,000 distinct CDR3 sequences, around a third seen once. The material sequenced was cultured CD4+ T cells from blood. The receptor was isolated from a human donor with COVID-19. The chain joins TRBV19 to TRBJ1-5; 7 bases align to TRBD1. CDR3 bases: TGTGCCAGTAGGCAGGACAGGTCCGATCAGCCCCAGCATTTT. Translated: CASRQDRSDQPQHF.